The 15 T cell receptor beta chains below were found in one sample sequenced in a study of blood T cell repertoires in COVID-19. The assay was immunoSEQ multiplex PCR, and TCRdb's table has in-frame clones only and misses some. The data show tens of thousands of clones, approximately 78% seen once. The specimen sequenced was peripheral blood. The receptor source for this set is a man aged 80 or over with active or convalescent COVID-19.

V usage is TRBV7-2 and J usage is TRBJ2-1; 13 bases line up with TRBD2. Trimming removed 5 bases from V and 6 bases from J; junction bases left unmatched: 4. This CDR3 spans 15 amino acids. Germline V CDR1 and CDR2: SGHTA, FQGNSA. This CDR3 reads CASSGRTSGGNEQFF. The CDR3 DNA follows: TGTGCCAGCAGCGGTAGGACTAGCGGGGGCAATGAGCAGTTCTTC. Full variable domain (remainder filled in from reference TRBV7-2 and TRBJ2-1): GAGVSQSPSNKVTEKGKDVELRCDPISGHTALYWYRQSLGQGLEFLIYFQGNSAPDKSGLPSDRFSAERTGGSVSTLTIQRTQQEDSAVYLCASSGRTSGGNEQFFGPGTRLTVL.

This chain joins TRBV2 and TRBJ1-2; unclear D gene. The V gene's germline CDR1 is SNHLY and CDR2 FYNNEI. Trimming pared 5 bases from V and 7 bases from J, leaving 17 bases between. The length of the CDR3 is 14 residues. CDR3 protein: CASSSTGFRGGYTF. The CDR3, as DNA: TGTGCCAGCAGTTCGACGGGTTTTAGAGGTGGCTACACCTTC.

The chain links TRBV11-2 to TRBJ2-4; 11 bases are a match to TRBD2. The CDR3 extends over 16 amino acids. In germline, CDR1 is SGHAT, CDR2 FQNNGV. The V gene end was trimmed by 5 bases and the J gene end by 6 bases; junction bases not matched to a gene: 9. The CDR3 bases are TGTGCCAGCAGCCTCACCTCCGGACTAGCGGGAAACATTCAGTACTTC. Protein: CASSLTSGLAGNIQYF.

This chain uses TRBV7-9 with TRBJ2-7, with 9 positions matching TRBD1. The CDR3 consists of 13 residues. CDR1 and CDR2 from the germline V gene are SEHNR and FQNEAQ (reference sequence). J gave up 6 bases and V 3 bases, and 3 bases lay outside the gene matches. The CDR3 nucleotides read TGTGCCAGCAGCTTCCCGGGACAGGGCGAGCAGTACTTC. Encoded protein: CASSFPGQGEQYF.

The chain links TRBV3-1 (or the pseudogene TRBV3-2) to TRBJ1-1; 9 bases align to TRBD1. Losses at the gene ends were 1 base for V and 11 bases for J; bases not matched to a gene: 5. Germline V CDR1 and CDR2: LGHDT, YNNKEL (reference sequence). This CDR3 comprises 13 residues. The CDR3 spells CASSQGQGEGAFF. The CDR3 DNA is TGTGCCAGCAGCCAAGGACAGGGGGAGGGGGCTTTCTTT.

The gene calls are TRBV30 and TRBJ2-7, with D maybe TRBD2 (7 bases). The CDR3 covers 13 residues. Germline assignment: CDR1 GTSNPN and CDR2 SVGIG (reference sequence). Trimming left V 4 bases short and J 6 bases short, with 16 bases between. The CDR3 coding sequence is TGTGCCTGGATCAGGGGAGGGTCCAGCGAGCAGTACTTC. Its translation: CAWIRGGSSEQYF. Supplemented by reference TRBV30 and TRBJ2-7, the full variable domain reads SQTIHQWPATLVQPVGSPLSLECTVEGTSNPNLYWYRQAAGRGLQLLFYSVGIGQISSEVPQNLSASRPQDRQFILSSKKLLLSDSGFYLCAWIRGGSSEQYFGPGTRLTVT.

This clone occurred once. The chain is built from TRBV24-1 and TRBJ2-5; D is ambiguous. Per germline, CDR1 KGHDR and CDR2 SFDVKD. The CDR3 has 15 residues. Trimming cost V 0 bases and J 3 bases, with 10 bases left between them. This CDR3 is CATSDLLGGKETQYF. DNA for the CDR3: TGTGCCACCAGTGATTTGCTCGGCGGTAAAGAGACCCAGTACTTC.

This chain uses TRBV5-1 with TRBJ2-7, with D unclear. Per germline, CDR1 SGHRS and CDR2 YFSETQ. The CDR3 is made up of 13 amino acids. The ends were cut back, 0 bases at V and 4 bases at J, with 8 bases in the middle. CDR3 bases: TGCGCCAGCAGCTTGGCCCCAACATACGAGCAGTACTTC. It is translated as CASSLAPTYEQYF. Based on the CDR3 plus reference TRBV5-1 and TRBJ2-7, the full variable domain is KAGVTQTPRYLIKTRGQQVTLSCSPISGHRSVSWYQQTPGQGLQFLFEYFSETQRNKGNFPGRFSGRQFSNSRSEMNVSTLELGDSALYLCASSLAPTYEQYFGPGTRLTVT.

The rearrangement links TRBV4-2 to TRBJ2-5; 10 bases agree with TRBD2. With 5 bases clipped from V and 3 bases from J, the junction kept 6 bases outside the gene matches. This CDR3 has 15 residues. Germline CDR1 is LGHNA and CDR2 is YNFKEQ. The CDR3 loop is CASSSIAGGKETQYF. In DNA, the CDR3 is TGTGCCAGCAGCTCTATAGCGGGAGGCAAAGAGACCCAGTACTTC.

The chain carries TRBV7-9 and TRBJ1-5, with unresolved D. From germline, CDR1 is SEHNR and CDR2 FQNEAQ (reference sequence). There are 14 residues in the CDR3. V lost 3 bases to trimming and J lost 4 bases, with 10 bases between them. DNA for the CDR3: TGTGCCAGCAGCTTTAGTCCGGGGAATCAGCCCCAGCATTTT. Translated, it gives CASSFSPGNQPQHF.

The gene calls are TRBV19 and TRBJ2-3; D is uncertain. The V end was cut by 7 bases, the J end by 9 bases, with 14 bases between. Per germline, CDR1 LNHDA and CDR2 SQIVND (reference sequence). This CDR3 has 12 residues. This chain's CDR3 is CASIGPHLTQYF. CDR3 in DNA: TGTGCCAGTATTGGGCCCCACTTGACGCAGTATTTT.

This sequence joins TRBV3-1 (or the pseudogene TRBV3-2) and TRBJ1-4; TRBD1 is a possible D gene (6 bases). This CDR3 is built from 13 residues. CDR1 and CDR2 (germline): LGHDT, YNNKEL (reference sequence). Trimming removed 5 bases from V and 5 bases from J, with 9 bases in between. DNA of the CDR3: TGTGCCAGCAGCTTTCAGGGGAATGAAAAACTGTTTTTT. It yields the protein CASSFQGNEKLFF.

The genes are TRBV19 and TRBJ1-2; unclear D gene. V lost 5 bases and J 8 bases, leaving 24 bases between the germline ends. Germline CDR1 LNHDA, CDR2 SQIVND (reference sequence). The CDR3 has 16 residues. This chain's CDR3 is CASSAIGDGAIRGYTF. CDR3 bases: TGTGCCAGTAGTGCCATTGGTGATGGAGCTATTAGGGGCTACACCTTC.

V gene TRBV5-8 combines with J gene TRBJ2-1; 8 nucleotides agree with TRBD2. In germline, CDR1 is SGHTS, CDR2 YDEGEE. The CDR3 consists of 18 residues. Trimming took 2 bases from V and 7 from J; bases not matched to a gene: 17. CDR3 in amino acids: CASSLGAGEIQRGNEQFF. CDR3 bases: TGTGCCAGCAGCTTAGGAGCGGGAGAAATCCAAAGGGGTAATGAGCAGTTCTTC. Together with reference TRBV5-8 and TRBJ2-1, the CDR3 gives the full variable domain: EAGVTQSPTHLIKTRGQQATLRCSPISGHTSVYWYQQALGLGLQFLLWYDEGEERNRGNFPPRFSGRQFPNYSSELNVNALELEDSALYLCASSLGAGEIQRGNEQFFGPGTRLTVL.

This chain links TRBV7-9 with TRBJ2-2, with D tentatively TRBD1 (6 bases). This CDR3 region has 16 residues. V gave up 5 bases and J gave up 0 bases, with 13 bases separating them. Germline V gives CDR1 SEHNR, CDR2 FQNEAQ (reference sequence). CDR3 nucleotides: TGTGCCAGCAGCGGGGGCGGGCATACGAACACCGGGGAGCTGTTTTTT. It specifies CASSGGGHTNTGELFF.